This TCR beta chain was documented in a study of cytomegalovirus exposure and HLA in healthy donors. Study-wide points: Cytomegalovirus-associated TCR beta chains were listed, numbering 150 to 200.

13 Jbeta primers and 60 Vbeta primers were used for the PCR. The table came from immunoSEQ multiplex PCR; TCRdb's copy has only in-frame clones and leaves some out. The table records 80,000 to 100,000 clones, 81% of them present only once. Details on this clone: The antigen remains undetermined.

CDR3 size: 14 residues. Germline lookup yields CDR1 SGDLS and CDR2 YYNGEE. V gave up 3 bases and J gave up 3 bases, with 9 bases separating them. This chain links TRBV9 with TRBJ2-2, with D tentatively TRBD1 (5 bases). This TCR came from a man aged 35-49 years in good health and CMV-seropositive. The sequenced sample was PBMCs. The CDR3 reads CASSEDIDTGELFF. The CDR3 DNA sequence: TGTGCCAGCAGCGAGGACATCGACACCGGGGAGCTGTTTTTT.